This T cell receptor (beta chain) is from a study of control samples from healthy donors and cancer patients (dated by TCRdb to 2020 to 2021). The sample holds a few counts of this clone. The target of this receptor is not known. The record has no base qualities; no much larger clone is one base away. Receptor amplification or capture employed the immunoSEQ multiplex PCR assay. What TCRdb holds here is the immuneACCESS table cut down to in-frame rearrangements. Part of the clones is not present; checked against another copy, under half of the missing clones reflect an unresolved V gene, and the others are unexplained. The sample table contains some 150,000 clones; only one count was recorded for over 95% of them. The top ten clones comprise just over 1% of the sample. Trimming accounts for 2 bases at V and 3 bases at J, while the number of junction bases matched to no gene is 0. The CDR3, cysteine through phenylalanine, is 14 amino acids long. Kept here is only the CDR3 DNA, which spans 42 bases and is read in frame from base 1. Based on the germline V gene, the CDR1 and CDR2 sequences are MNHNS and SASEGT.

Input material: blood. The chain was built from TRBV6-1 and TRBJ2-2; 7 of the junction bases match TRBD2. This receptor was taken from a woman in her twenties or thirties in good health. Here the CDR3 is given as CASSETSDTGELFF. Here is the DNA: TGTGCCAGCAGTGAAACTAGCGACACCGGGGAGCTGTTTTTT.